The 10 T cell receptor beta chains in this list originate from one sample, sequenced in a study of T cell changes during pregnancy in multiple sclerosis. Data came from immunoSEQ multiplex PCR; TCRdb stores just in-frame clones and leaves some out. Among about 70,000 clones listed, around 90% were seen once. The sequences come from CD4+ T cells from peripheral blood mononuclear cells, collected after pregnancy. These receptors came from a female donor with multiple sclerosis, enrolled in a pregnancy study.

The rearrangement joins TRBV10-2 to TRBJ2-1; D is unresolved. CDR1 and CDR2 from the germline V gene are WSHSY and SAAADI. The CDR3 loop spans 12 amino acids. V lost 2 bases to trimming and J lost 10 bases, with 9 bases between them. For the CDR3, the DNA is TGCGCCAGCAGTGAGCGACTCCAGGAGCAGTTCTTC. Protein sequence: CASSERLQEQFF.

The CDR3 DNA reads TGTGCCAGTAGTATTGGGGAGGAGGGAAACATTCAGTACTTC. This encodes CASSIGEEGNIQYF. The chain combines TRBV19 with TRBJ2-4; D may be TRBD2 (6 bases). Germline loops: CDR1 LNHDA, CDR2 SQIVND (reference sequence). The CDR3 extends over 14 amino acids. Trimming removed 3 bases from V and 6 bases from J, with 12 bases in between. Filled out from reference TRBV19 and TRBJ2-4, the complete variable domain reads DGGITQSPKYLFRKEGQNVTLSCEQNLNHDAMYWYRQDPGQGLRLIYYSQIVNDFQKGDIAEGYSVSREKKESFPLTVTSAQKNPTAFYLCASSIGEEGNIQYFGAGTRLSVL.

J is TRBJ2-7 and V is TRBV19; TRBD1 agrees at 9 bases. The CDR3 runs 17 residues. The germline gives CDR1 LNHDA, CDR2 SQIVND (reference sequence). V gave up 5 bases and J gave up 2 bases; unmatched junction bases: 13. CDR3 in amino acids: CASSLRGAGTGPYEQYF. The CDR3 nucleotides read TGTGCCAGTAGTTTAAGGGGAGCCGGGACAGGGCCCTACGAGCAGTACTTC.

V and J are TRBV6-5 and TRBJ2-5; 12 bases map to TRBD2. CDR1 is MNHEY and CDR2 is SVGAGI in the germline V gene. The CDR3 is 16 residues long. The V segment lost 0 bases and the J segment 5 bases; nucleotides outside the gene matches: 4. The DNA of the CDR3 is TGTGCCAGCAGTTACTCGACTAGCGGGGGACGGGAGACCCAGTACTTC. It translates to CASSYSTSGGRETQYF.

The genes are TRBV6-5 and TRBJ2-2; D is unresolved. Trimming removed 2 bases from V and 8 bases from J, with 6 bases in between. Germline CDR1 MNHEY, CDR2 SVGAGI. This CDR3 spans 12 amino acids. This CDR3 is CASSYTRGELFF. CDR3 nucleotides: TGTGCCAGCAGTTACACTCGAGGGGAGCTGTTTTTT.

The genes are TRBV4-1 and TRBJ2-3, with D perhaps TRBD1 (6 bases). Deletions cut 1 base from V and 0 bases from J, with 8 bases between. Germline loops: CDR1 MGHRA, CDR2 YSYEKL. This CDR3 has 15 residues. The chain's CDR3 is CASSQGQVSTDTQYF. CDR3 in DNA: TGCGCCAGCAGCCAAGGACAGGTGAGCACAGATACGCAGTATTTT.

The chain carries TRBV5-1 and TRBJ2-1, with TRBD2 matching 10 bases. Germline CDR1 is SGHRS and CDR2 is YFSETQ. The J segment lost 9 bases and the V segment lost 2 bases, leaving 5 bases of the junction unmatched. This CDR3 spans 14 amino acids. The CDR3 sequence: CASSLSGRATEQFF. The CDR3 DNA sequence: TGCGCCAGCAGCTTAAGCGGGAGGGCCACTGAGCAGTTCTTC.

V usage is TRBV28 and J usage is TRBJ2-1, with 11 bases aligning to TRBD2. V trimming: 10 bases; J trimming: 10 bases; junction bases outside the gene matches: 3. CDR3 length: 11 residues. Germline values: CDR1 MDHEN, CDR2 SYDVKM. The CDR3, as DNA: TGTGCCACCCGACTAGCGGGAGAGCAGTTCTTC. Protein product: CATRLAGEQFF.

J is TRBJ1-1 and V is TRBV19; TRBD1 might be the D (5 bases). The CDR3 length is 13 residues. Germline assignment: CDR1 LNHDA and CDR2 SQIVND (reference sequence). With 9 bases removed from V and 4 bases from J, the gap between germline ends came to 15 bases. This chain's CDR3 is CASHRGGVTEAFF. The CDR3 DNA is TGTGCCAGCCACCGGGGGGGGGTCACTGAAGCTTTCTTT.

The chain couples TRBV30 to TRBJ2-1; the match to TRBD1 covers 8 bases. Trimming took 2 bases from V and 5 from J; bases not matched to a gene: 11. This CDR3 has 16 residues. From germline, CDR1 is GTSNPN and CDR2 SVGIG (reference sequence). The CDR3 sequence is CAWSLSRTGPNNEQFF. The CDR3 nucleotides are TGTGCCTGGAGTCTCTCCCGGACAGGGCCCAACAATGAGCAGTTCTTC.